Below are 29 T cell receptor beta chains sequenced from a single sample in a study of T cell repertoires in cytomegalovirus infection. For these receptors, no antigen is known. TCRdb ran MiXCR on the reads and lists one entry per CDR3 protein. The table has some 110,000 distinct CDR3 sequences, over 9.5% seen once. Sequencing was performed on PBMCs, sequenced either directly or after in vitro stimulation (not recorded which). All receptors derive from a human donor in good health (CMV status not recorded). Some clones in this sample may be carry-over from other donors' samples.

The rearrangement links TRBV11-3 to TRBJ2-3, with TRBD2 as a possible D gene (5 bases). V lost 6 bases and J lost 2, with 6 bases in between. Germline V gene sequence: CDR1 SGHNT, CDR2 YENEEA. CDR3 length: 12 residues. The CDR3, as DNA: TGTGCCAGCAGGAGGGACACAGATACGCAGTATTTT. Translation gives CASRRDTDTQYF.

This clonotype was recorded at least ten times. J is TRBJ2-5 and V is TRBV7-2; 13 positions match TRBD2. Trimming removed 5 bases from V and 2 bases from J; junction bases left unmatched: 5. There are 16 residues in the CDR3. Germline V gene data show CDR1 as SGHTA and CDR2 as FQGNSA. The CDR3 DNA reads as TGTGCCAGCAGCCTAACTAGCGGGAGGGGGCAAGAGACCCAGTACTTC. It specifies CASSLTSGRGQETQYF.

CDR3 sequence reads: CASRSQGANTIYF. The DNA of the CDR3 is TGTGCCAGCAGGTCACAGGGGGCGAACACCATATATTTT. This rearrangement joins TRBV11-3 to TRBJ1-3; 9 bases are a match to TRBD1. V was pared by 6 bases and J by 7 bases, with 4 bases of the junction left unmatched. CDR3 length equals 13 residues. Germline CDR1 SGHNT, CDR2 YENEEA. The whole variable domain, filled in from reference TRBV11-3 and TRBJ1-3, reads EAGVVQSPRYKIIEKKQPVAFWCNPISGHNTLYWYLQNLGQGPELLIRYENEEAVDDSQLPKDRFSAERLKGVDSTLKIQPAELGDSAVYLCASRSQGANTIYFGEGSWLTVV.

The V call is TRBV12-3 or TRBV12-4, the J call TRBJ2-1; 10 bases fit TRBD2. The CDR3 is 17 amino acids. V was clipped by 5 bases and J by 9 bases; unmatched bases: 16. The CDR3 reads CASSIRPLAGVGAEQFF. CDR3 DNA: TGTGCCAGCAGTATCCGTCCCCTAGCGGGAGTCGGGGCTGAGCAGTTCTTC.

This clonotype has at least ten counts. The CDR3 is CASSRPSSGGRSYNEQFF. The CDR3, as DNA: TGTGCCAGCAGCCGACCCTCCAGCGGGGGTCGCTCCTACAATGAGCAGTTCTTC. J is TRBJ2-1 and V is TRBV7-2; TRBD2 agrees at 8 bases. In germline, CDR1 is SGHTA, CDR2 FQGNSA. The junction had 12 bases not matched to a gene; V was cut back by 5 bases and J by 0 bases. The CDR3 covers 18 residues.

The gene calls are TRBV12-3 or TRBV12-4 and TRBJ2-1; TRBD2 agrees at 9 bases. This CDR3 is 15 amino acids long. The junction had 7 bases not matched to a gene; V was cut back by 3 bases and J by 7 bases. The CDR3 sequence: CASSFRGRAGNEQFF. The CDR3 DNA follows: TGTGCCAGCAGTTTCCGCGGGAGGGCGGGGAATGAGCAGTTCTTC.

The rearrangement uses TRBV4-2 and TRBJ2-7; D unresolved. The germline CDR1 and CDR2 sequences are LGHNA and YNFKEQ. V lost 0 bases to trimming and J lost 4 bases, with 10 bases between them. The CDR3 spans 14 residues. DNA of the CDR3: TGTGCCAGCAGCCAAGATCTTGGCTTTTACGAGCAGTACTTC. Protein product: CASSQDLGFYEQYF.

The rearrangement joins TRBV29-1 to TRBJ2-7; D perhaps matches TRBD1 (5 bases). This CDR3 comprises 15 residues. CDR1 SQVTM and CDR2 ANQGSEA come from the germline V gene. V lost 5 bases to trimming and J lost 3 bases, with 20 bases between them. The CDR3 DNA reads as TGCAGCGTTACCCTGGGGCAGCATTCAAACTACGAGCAGTACTTC. It translates to CSVTLGQHSNYEQYF.

Ten or more counts support this clonotype. The chain couples TRBV7-9 to TRBJ2-6, with D hard to call. Germline V gene sequence: CDR1 SEHNR, CDR2 FQNEAQ (reference sequence). The length of the CDR3 is 15 residues. Trimming stripped 5 bases from V and 4 bases from J, with 12 bases between. The CDR3 sequence is CASSTLEPGANVLTF. The CDR3 DNA reads as TGTGCCAGCAGCACGCTCGAGCCCGGGGCCAACGTCCTGACTTTC.

The gene calls are TRBV2 and TRBJ2-5, with D perhaps TRBD1 or TRBD2 (5 bases each). Trimming shortened V by 6 bases and J by 7 bases, and 15 bases separated the two germline ends. Germline CDR1 and CDR2: SNHLY and FYNNEI. The CDR3 covers 13 residues. The CDR3 here is CASRDDNGGTQYF. CDR3 bases: TGTGCCAGCAGGGACGACAATGGGGGGACCCAGTACTTC.

The CDR3 DNA reads TGTGCCAGTAGTGGGACGGGACAGATCGGCCAGTACTTC. Its translation is CASSGTGQIGQYF. This chain connects TRBV19 to TRBJ2-7; TRBD1 agrees at 7 bases. The germline V gene encodes CDR1 LNHDA and CDR2 SQIVND (reference sequence). CDR3 length: 13 residues. Trimming cost V 5 bases and J 10 bases; bases outside gene matches: 11.

This clonotype was seen many times. The chain uses TRBV11-2 and TRBJ2-6; 11 positions match TRBD2. From germline, CDR1 is SGHAT and CDR2 FQNNGV. The CDR3 is 16 amino acids. J lost 2 bases, V lost 4 bases, and 1 base had no gene match. CDR3 bases: TGTGCCAGCAGCTCACTAGCGGGAGCTGGGGCCAACGTCCTGACTTTC. Its protein product is CASSSLAGAGANVLTF.

Within the sample, this clonotype is medium-sized (0.01 to 0.1%). V gene TRBV19 combines with J gene TRBJ1-3; D not certain. The CDR3 consists of 14 residues. The V gene lost 3 bases and the J gene lost 0 bases, with 6 bases spanning the gap. Germline-derived CDR1 and CDR2 are LNHDA and SQIVND (reference sequence). The CDR3 loop is CASSMTASGNTIYF. The DNA for the CDR3 is TGTGCCAGTAGTATGACCGCCTCTGGAAACACCATATATTTT.

This clonotype has ten or more counts. CDR3 DNA sequence: TGTGCCAGCAGATCCGACGGGACAGATACGCAGTATTTT. This codes for CASRSDGTDTQYF. J is TRBJ2-3 and V is TRBV7-2; the D is unclear. The CDR3 spans 13 residues. Germline CDR1 is SGHTA and CDR2 is FQGNSA. V gave up 6 bases and J gave up 3 bases, with 10 bases separating them. Variable domain in full (rest from reference TRBV7-2 and TRBJ2-3): GAGVSQSPSNKVTEKGKDVELRCDPISGHTALYWYRQSLGQGLEFLIYFQGNSAPDKSGLPSDRFSAERTGGSVSTLTIQRTQQEDSAVYLCASRSDGTDTQYFGPGTRLTVL.

The chain links TRBV6-1 to TRBJ2-5; D possibly corresponds to TRBD2 (6 bases). V was shortened by 5 bases and J by 6 bases, with 16 bases between the two germline ends. Germline CDR1 reads MNHNS; CDR2 reads SASEGT. This CDR3 contains 14 residues. The CDR3 loop is CASSPGRGMQTQYF. CDR3 coding DNA: TGTGCCAGCAGTCCAGGACGGGGGATGCAGACCCAGTACTTC.

This clonotype came up many times. V usage is TRBV7-2 and J usage is TRBJ2-7, with 8 bases matching TRBD2. The CDR3 has 16 residues. Germline V CDR1 and CDR2: SGHTA, FQGNSA. Trimming at V came to 7 bases and at J to 2 bases, leaving 13 bases not matched to a gene. The CDR3 region is CASNGKAGAVPYEQYF. Written as DNA, the CDR3 is TGTGCCAGCAACGGGAAAGCGGGAGCGGTTCCCTACGAGCAGTACTTC.

The rearrangement joins TRBV5-1 to TRBJ2-5; possibly TRBD1 for D (6 bases). This CDR3 is 13 amino acids long. The germline gives CDR1 SGHRS, CDR2 YFSETQ. V was cut by 5 bases and J by 0 bases, with 8 bases left in between. Written as DNA, the CDR3 is TGCGCCAGCAGGCGGACAGACCAAGAGACCCAGTACTTC. Amino acid sequence: CASRRTDQETQYF.

This clonotype was seen repeatedly, ten times or more. J is TRBJ2-3 and V is TRBV7-2; D might be TRBD1 (6 bases). The germline CDR1 and CDR2 sequences are SGHTA and FQGNSA. V lost 5 bases to trimming and J lost 6 bases, with 12 bases between them. The length of the CDR3 is 13 residues. The CDR3 here is CASSRKGEDTQYF. CDR3 DNA: TGTGCCAGCAGCCGAAAGGGGGAGGATACGCAGTATTTT.

Remarks on this clonotype: The conserved final phenylalanine or tryptophan is absent from the CDR3, which likely points to a read error. The V and J genes are TRBV29-1 and TRBJ1-2, with TRBD1 as a possible D gene (6 bases). The germline V gene has CDR1 SQVTM and CDR2 ANQGSEA. The CDR3 is 12 amino acids. The V end lost 6 bases, the J end lost 4 bases, and 12 bases lay between the germline ends. The CDR3 nucleotides are TGCAGCGTACTGGGGGGCGGCTATGGCTACACCATC. Its translation: CSVLGGGYGYTI.

This clonotype has more than one count but fewer than ten. The J gene is TRBJ1-1, the V gene TRBV6-2 or TRBV6-3; D is possibly TRBD1 (5 bases). V lost 6 bases, J lost 6 bases, and 11 bases lay in between. This CDR3 has 12 amino acids. CDR1 and CDR2 (germline): MNHEY, SVGEGT. The CDR3 protein is CASRPRGAEAFF. The CDR3 coding sequence is TGTGCCAGCAGACCCCGAGGGGCTGAAGCTTTCTTT.

This clonotype was seen at least ten times. V and J are TRBV30 and TRBJ1-1; 8 bases fit TRBD1. There are 15 residues in the CDR3. V lost 3 bases to trimming and J lost 1 base; unmatched junction nucleotides: 7. Germline loops: CDR1 GTSNPN, CDR2 SVGIG (reference sequence). For the CDR3, the DNA is TGTGCCTGGAGGAGGGCCGGGACAGGGAACACTGAAGCTTTCTTT. As protein: CAWRRAGTGNTEAFF.

The chain links TRBV15 to TRBJ1-1, with D tentatively TRBD1 (5 bases). The V gene's germline CDR1 is LNHNV and CDR2 YYDKDF (reference sequence). This CDR3 has 16 amino acids. Trimming took 1 base from V and 1 from J, leaving 13 bases between them. The DNA for the CDR3 is TGTGCCACCAGCAGAGTGGGGGGGAGCACGAACACTGAAGCTTTCTTT. Its protein is CATSRVGGSTNTEAFF.

This clonotype was detected many times. The J gene is TRBJ1-1, the V gene TRBV11-2; the D gene is possibly TRBD1 (5 bases). Germline CDR1 and CDR2: SGHAT and FQNNGV. With 8 bases removed from V and 1 base from J, the gap between germline ends came to 11 bases. The CDR3 is made up of 13 amino acids. The CDR3 bases are TGTGCCAGCGGTCAAGACAGGAACACTGAAGCTTTCTTT. It yields the protein CASGQDRNTEAFF.

This clonotype was observed many times. The J gene is TRBJ1-4, the V gene TRBV7-2; D not resolved. The CDR3 consists of 16 residues. Germline-derived CDR1 and CDR2 are SGHTA and FQGNSA. V dropped 5 bases and J dropped 5 bases, with 18 bases sitting between them. The CDR3 loop reads CASSILGWGLNEKLFF. The DNA of the CDR3 is TGTGCCAGCAGCATCCTTGGTTGGGGTCTCAATGAAAAACTGTTTTTT.

In this sample, this clonotype turned up a few times. The V gene is TRBV4-3, the J gene TRBJ2-1; 7 bases are a match to TRBD2. CDR1 and CDR2 from the germline V gene are LGHNA and YSLEER. The CDR3 loop spans 17 amino acids. V shed 5 bases and J 0 bases; nucleotides not matched to a gene: 10. The DNA for the CDR3 is TGCGCCAGCAGCGATGCGGATAGCGGGTACTCCTACAATGAGCAGTTCTTC. Its protein is CASSDADSGYSYNEQFF.

This clonotype showed up many times. V and J are TRBV7-8 and TRBJ1-2; no firm D call. This CDR3 is built from 14 residues. Germline V CDR1 and CDR2: SGHVS, FQNEAQ. Trimming shortened V by 2 bases and J by 0 bases, and 7 bases separated the two germline ends. The CDR3 DNA reads TGTGCCAGCAGCTTACAGAGTCCTAACTATGGCTACACCTTC. It is translated as CASSLQSPNYGYTF. The whole variable domain, filled in from reference TRBV7-8 and TRBJ1-2, reads GAGVSQSPRYKVAKRGQDVALRCDPISGHVSLFWYQQALGQGPEFLTYFQNEAQLDKSGLPSDRFFAERPEGSVSTLKIQRTQQEDSAVYLCASSLQSPNYGYTFGSGTRLTVV.

This clonotype was counted between two and nine times. The chain is built from TRBV6-6 and TRBJ2-1, with a tentative D call TRBD2 (6 bases). The CDR3 is made up of 14 amino acids. Trimming shortened V by 6 bases and J by 0 bases, and 9 bases separated the two germline ends. CDR1 is MNHNY, CDR2 SVGAGI, per germline (reference sequence). The CDR3 loop reads CASRRESSYNEQFF. In DNA form, the CDR3 reads TGTGCCAGCAGACGGGAGAGCTCCTACAATGAGCAGTTCTTC.

This CDR3 reads CASSSGPTNYGYTF. CDR3 nucleotides: TGTGCCAGCAGCTCTGGACCCACTAACTATGGCTACACCTTC. The chain links TRBV7-3 to TRBJ1-2; D unclear. This CDR3 region has 14 residues. V dropped 4 bases and J dropped 0 bases, with 9 bases sitting between them. CDR1 is SGHTA and CDR2 is FQGTGA in the germline V gene.

The V call is TRBV7-9, the J call TRBJ1-1; no clear D. Trimming removed 1 base from V and 4 bases from J, with 4 bases in between. CDR3 length: 12 amino acids. Looked up from germline, CDR1 is SEHNR and CDR2 is FQNEAQ (reference sequence). The CDR3 here is CASSLEATEAFF. The CDR3 coding sequence is TGTGCCAGCAGCTTAGAGGCCACTGAAGCTTTCTTT.